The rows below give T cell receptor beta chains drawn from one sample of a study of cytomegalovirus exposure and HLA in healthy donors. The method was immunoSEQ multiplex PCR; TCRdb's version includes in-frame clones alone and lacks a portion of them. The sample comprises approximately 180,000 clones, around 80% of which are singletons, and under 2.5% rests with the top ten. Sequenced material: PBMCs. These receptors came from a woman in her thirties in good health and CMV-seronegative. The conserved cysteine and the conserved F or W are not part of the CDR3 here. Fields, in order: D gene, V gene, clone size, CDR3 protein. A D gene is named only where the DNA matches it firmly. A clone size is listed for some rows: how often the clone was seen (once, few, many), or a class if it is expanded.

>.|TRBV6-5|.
ASSLKENSPLH
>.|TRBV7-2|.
ASSLDPGGAVGYT
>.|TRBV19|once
ASSIQTQGSEAF
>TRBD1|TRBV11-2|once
ASSIDRGREQY
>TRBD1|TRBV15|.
ATSRGGTGQTEYEQY
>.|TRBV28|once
ASSTVGAIGDESYNEQF
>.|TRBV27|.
ASSLFGGTDTQY
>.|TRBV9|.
ASSLSLDVAQETQY
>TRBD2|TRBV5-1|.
ASSPEGSGVDNEQF
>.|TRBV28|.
ASSPSGSTGTVTDTQY
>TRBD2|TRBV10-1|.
ASSRRLAVEGDTQY
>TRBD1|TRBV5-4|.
ASSPTGGIEAF
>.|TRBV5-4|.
ASSPDRRGNTIY
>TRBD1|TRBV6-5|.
ASSTDRGYEQY
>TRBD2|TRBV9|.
ASSSSSAGTSGGYEQY
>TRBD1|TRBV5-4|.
ASSLLGDSFGYEQY
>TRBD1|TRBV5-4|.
ASSLFAAQGVGGYT
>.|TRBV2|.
ASITTREEGFKEQF
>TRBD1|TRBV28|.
ASSPTGDGNQPQH
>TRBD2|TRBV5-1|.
ASSSGREGEQF
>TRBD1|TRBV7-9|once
ASSQGTGPGNTIY
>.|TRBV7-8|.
ASSLAGGPTGEQF
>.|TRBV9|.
ASSVLGGGNTIY
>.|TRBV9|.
ASSSLSPADYNEQF
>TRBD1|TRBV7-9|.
ASSSGTGQETQY
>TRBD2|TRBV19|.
ASSTSMRAGGHNEQF
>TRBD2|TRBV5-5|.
ASREGTSGISPEQF
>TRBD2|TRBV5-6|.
ASSPGGVGTDTQY
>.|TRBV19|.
ASRPGHYNSPLH
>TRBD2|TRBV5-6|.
ASSFREGLGIYNEQF
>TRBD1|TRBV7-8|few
ASSIRDRYNEQF
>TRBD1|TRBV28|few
ASSFRQGIFWARRNQPQH
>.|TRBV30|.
AWSVVAGYEQY
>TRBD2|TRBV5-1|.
ASSLVGLGYEQY
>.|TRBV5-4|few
ASSLGGGGEKLF
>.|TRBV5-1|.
ASSPARGSLEQY
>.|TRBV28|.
ASSSSQPQH
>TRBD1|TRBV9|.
ASSVTGTGGGYT
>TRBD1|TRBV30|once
AWRIAGTGLSEQY
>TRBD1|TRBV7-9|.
SSSFSGGTQPQH